One TCR beta chain is described in this entry. Its antigen is unknown. General study results and limits: The larger cohort examined one V-J beta rearrangement, not whole repertoires. Greatest tumor Treg TCR overlap was with tumor naive CD4+ cells.

After constant-region reverse-primer amplification, full-length variable regions underwent semi-nested PCR with Nested Universal Primer A. One entry per CDR3 protein results from TCRdb running MiXCR on the 5' RACE reads. The data contain 9,500 to 13,000 distinct CDR3 sequences, about half of them singletons. CDR1 is LGHNA, CDR2 YNFKEQ, per germline. The CDR3 extends over 16 amino acids. Trimming shortened V by 4 bases and J by 2 bases, and 18 bases separated the two germline ends. The sequenced material came from tumor-infiltrating naive CD4+ T cells sorted from the breast tumor. The subset denotes: naive CD4+ T cells, CD4+CD45RA+CD25-. The V and J genes are TRBV4-2 and TRBJ2-7, with D perhaps TRBD1 (6 bases). This clonotype was sampled from a female donor with breast cancer. The CDR3 region is CASSPDPRQAAYEQYF. Written as DNA, the CDR3 is TGTGCCAGCAGCCCCGACCCTCGACAGGCCGCCTACGAGCAGTACTTC.